A selection of T cell receptor beta chains follows, all from one sample in a study. TCRdb independently ran MiXCR on the RT-PCR reads; one entry per CDR3 protein. Among about 680,000 distinct CDR3 sequences listed, approximately 15% were seen once. The sample taken for sequencing was memory CD4+ T cells from blood. The receptors derive from a female donor in good health, serving as a healthy control. The CDR3 runs from the conserved cysteine through the conserved F or W. A D gene is named only where the DNA matches it firmly. For some rows the clone size is stated as once, few or many, or as a class when expanded; others skip it.

>TRBJ2-3|TRBD1|NA|TRBV6-1
TGTGCCAGCAGTGAAGGACAGGGGGCAAGCACAGATACGCAGTATTTT
CASSEGQGASTDTQYF
>TRBJ2-1|NA|NA|TRBV7-9
TGTGCCAGCAGCTTGGGCCCAGGGGTCCCCTACAATGAGCAGTTCTTC
CASSLGPGVPYNEQFF
>TRBJ2-1|NA|few|TRBV11-3
TGTGCCAGCAGCTTCAGACCCCTAGGTGAGCAGTTCTTC
CASSFRPLGEQFF
>TRBJ2-1|NA|NA|TRBV29-1
TGCAGCGTTGAGACGTCGGGTGAGCAGTTCTTC
CSVETSGEQFF
>TRBJ2-2|NA|NA|TRBV11-2
TGTGCCAGCAGCTTACCCTATGCCGGGGAGCTGTTTTTT
CASSLPYAGELFF
>TRBJ2-7|TRBD2|NA|TRBV20-1
TGCAGTGCTAGAGATTTTCTAGCGGGAGGATACGAGCAGTACTTC
CSARDFLAGGYEQYF
>TRBJ2-7|TRBD2|many|TRBV6-6
TGTGCCAGCGGGAGGGAAGCAGCCTACGAGCAGTACTTC
CASGREAAYEQYF
>TRBJ2-6|NA|NA|TRBV9
TGTGCCAGCAGCGTAGCCGCGGACTCTGGGGCCAACGTCCTGACTTTC
CASSVAADSGANVLTF
>TRBJ1-1|NA|NA|TRBV12-3/TRBV12-4
TGTGCCAGCAGTCCCGACATTCGTGGGGCTGAAGCTTTCTTT
CASSPDIRGAEAFF
>TRBJ2-1|TRBD2|many|TRBV6-5
TGTGCCAGCAGCCGACTAGCGGGAGGAAACAATGAGCAGTTCTTC
CASSRLAGGNNEQFF
>TRBJ2-3|TRBD2|many|TRBV11-2
TGTGCCAGCAGCCAGCTAGCGGGAGGCACAGATACGCAGTATTTT
CASSQLAGGTDTQYF
>TRBJ2-3|NA|NA|TRBV15
TGTGCCACCAGCAGAGATAGTGGAGTTAGGTATGCAGATACGCAGTATTTT
CATSRDSGVRYADTQYF
>TRBJ2-3|NA|many|TRBV30
TGTGCCTGGGGGTCCGCGGATACGCAGTATTTT
CAWGSADTQYF
>TRBJ2-2|TRBD1|few|TRBV10-3
TGTGCCATCAGTGAAGACAGGGGGACGACCGGGGAGCTGTTTTTT
CAISEDRGTTGELFF
>TRBJ2-5|NA|NA|TRBV29-1
TGCAGCGTTGAAGGGGACAAGGGGGTAGAGACCCAGTACTTC
CSVEGDKGVETQYF
>TRBJ2-1|NA|many|TRBV6-2/TRBV6-3
TGTGCCAGCAGCACCCCCCGCGGTGCCTACAATGAGCAGTTCTTC
CASSTPRGAYNEQFF
>TRBJ1-1|NA|few|TRBV7-2
TGTGCCAGCAGCATTTTCAGGGGCGGGAACACTGAAGCTTTCTTT
CASSIFRGGNTEAFF
>TRBJ2-1|TRBD2|NA|TRBV9
TGTGCCAGCAGCGCCCAACCGGGACTAGCGGGAGTTGAGCAGTTCTTC
CASSAQPGLAGVEQFF
>TRBJ2-3|NA|NA|TRBV7-2
TGTGCCAGCAGCTTAGCCCAATTCGGGACGCTAATTGTGGATACGCAGTATTTT
CASSLAQFGTLIVDTQYF
>TRBJ1-5|TRBD1|many|TRBV12-3/TRBV12-4
TGTGCCAGCAGAGTCGCCGGGACAGGCGACAATCAGCCCCAGCATTTT
CASRVAGTGDNQPQHF
>TRBJ1-1|NA|NA|TRBV10-3
TGTGCCATCAGCCCCCCGGGCCAGGGGAACACTGAAGCTTTCTTT
CAISPPGQGNTEAFF
>TRBJ2-1|NA|few|TRBV11-2
TGTGCCAGCAGCCCAACCTGGAGCAATGAGCAGTTCTTC
CASSPTWSNEQFF
>TRBJ1-3|NA|few|TRBV20-1
TGCAGTGCTAGAGATCCCCAATCTGGAAACACCATATATTTT
CSARDPQSGNTIYF
>TRBJ2-7|TRBD2|many|TRBV20-1
TGCAGTGCTAGAGGGCTAGCGGGAGGCGACGAGCAGTACTTC
CSARGLAGGDEQYF
>TRBJ1-4|TRBD1|NA|TRBV5-1
TGCGCCAGCAGCTTTGACAGGGGGCGCGATCTGTCTGAAAAACTGTTTTTT
CASSFDRGRDLSEKLFF
>TRBJ1-1|NA|NA|TRBV5-1
TGCGCCAGCAGCTTGGGACTAGCGGGACGCGAGGGGGTATCTGCTGAAGCTTTCTTT
CASSLGLAGREGVSAEAFF
>TRBJ1-2|NA|many|TRBV6-2/TRBV6-3
TGTGCCAGCAGTTGGACAGCATATGGCTACACCTTC
CASSWTAYGYTF
>TRBJ2-3|NA|many|TRBV27
TGTGCCAGTTGGACGACAGGTCCTAAGTATTTT
CASWTTGPKYF
>TRBJ1-2|NA|NA|TRBV11-2
TGTGCCAGCAGCTTAGACAGGCAGCTCTATGGCTACACCTTC
CASSLDRQLYGYTF
>TRBJ1-2|NA|few|TRBV19
TGTGCCAGTAGTACCTCCAGTAACTATGGCTACACCTTC
CASSTSSNYGYTF
>TRBJ2-3|NA|many|TRBV10-3
TGTGCCATCAGTGATGAGGGGCCGGACACAGATACGCAGTATTTT
CAISDEGPDTDTQYF
>TRBJ1-1|TRBD1|many|TRBV4-3
TGCGCCAGCAGCCAAGACCGGACAGGCCCGACTGAAGCTTTCTTT
CASSQDRTGPTEAFF
>TRBJ2-7|NA|NA|TRBV18
TGTGCCAGCTCACCAAGACTATTTGGCTACGAGCAGTACTTC
CASSPRLFGYEQYF
>TRBJ2-7|NA|many|TRBV12-3/TRBV12-4
TGTGCCAGCAGCCCAGGGGTCTGGGAGCAGTACTTC
CASSPGVWEQYF
>TRBJ2-7|TRBD2|NA|TRBV11-2
TGTGCCAGCAGCGATGGACTAGGCCCAACCTACGAGCAGTACTTC
CASSDGLGPTYEQYF
>TRBJ2-6|TRBD2|few|TRBV7-8
TGTGCCAGCAGCTCTCGACTAGCGGGAGGCTCTGGGGCCAACGTCCTGACTTTC
CASSSRLAGGSGANVLTF